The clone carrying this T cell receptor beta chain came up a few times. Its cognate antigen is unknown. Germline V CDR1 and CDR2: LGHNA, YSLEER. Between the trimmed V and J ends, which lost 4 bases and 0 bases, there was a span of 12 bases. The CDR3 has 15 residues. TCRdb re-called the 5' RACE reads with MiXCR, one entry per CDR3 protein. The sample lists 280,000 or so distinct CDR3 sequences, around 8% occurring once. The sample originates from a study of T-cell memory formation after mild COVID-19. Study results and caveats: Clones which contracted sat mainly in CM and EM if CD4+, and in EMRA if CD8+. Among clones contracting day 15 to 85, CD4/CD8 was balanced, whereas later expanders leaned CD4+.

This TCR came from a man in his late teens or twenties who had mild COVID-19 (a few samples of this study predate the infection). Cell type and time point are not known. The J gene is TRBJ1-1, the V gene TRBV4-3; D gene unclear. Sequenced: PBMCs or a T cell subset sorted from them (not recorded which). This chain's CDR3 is CASSRALVMNTEAFF. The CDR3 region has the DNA TGCGCCAGCAGCCGAGCGCTGGTTATGAACACTGAAGCTTTCTTT.